These 31 T cell receptor beta chains came from one sample sequenced in a study of T cell repertoires in cytomegalovirus infection. A single record per CDR3 protein comes from TCRdb applying MiXCR to the reads. The top ten clones hold around 48% of a sample with roughly 570,000 distinct CDR3 sequences, 35% to 50% of them seen once. These receptors' targets are unknown. The sample was cultured PBMCs, taken from culture after CMV antigen stimulation. Source of these receptors: a human donor in good health (CMV status not recorded). Some clones in this sample may be carry-over from other donors' samples.

This clonotype showed up just a few times. The chain uses TRBV10-3 and TRBJ2-1; no firm D call. The germline gives CDR1 ENHRY, CDR2 SYGVKD. The CDR3 loop spans 15 amino acids. Trimming shortened V by 6 bases and J by 5 bases, and 17 bases separated the two germline ends. The CDR3 nucleotides are TGTGCCATCAGGGGAAAGGGATTGTGGGACAATGAGCAGTTCTTC. It yields the protein CAIRGKGLWDNEQFF.

The rearrangement joins TRBV12-3 or TRBV12-4 to TRBJ2-7; TRBD2 is a possible D gene (6 bases). Trimming removed 6 bases from V and 7 bases from J, with 13 bases in between. The CDR3 runs 12 residues. As DNA, the CDR3 is TGTGCCAGCAGCACACCCGCGGGGGAGCAGTACTTC. It translates to CASSTPAGEQYF.

The chain uses TRBV19 and TRBJ1-1; D is possibly TRBD1 (5 bases). V shed 6 bases and J shed 0 bases, with 11 bases lying between them. In germline, CDR1 is LNHDA, CDR2 SQIVND (reference sequence). The CDR3 totals 14 residues. The CDR3 region is CASSSTDLNTEAFF. The CDR3 DNA sequence: TGTGCCAGTAGCTCGACAGATTTGAACACTGAAGCTTTCTTT.

J is TRBJ1-6 and V is TRBV11-2, with TRBD1 as a possible D gene (5 bases). CDR1 is SGHAT, CDR2 FQNNGV, per germline. The length of the CDR3 is 14 residues. V lost 5 bases and J lost 13, with 18 bases in between. The chain's CDR3 is CASSPPGPGTPLHF. The CDR3 DNA reads TGTGCCAGCAGCCCGCCGGGGCCCGGGACGCCCCTCCACTTT.

The V call is TRBV7-9, the J call TRBJ1-6; D is ambiguous. CDR1 SEHNR and CDR2 FQNEAQ come from the germline V gene (reference sequence). The V end lost 5 bases, the J end lost 7 bases, and 15 bases lay between the germline ends. The CDR3 has 15 residues. This CDR3 reads CASSEPTGYNSPLHF. The DNA for the CDR3 is TGTGCCAGCAGCGAGCCGACTGGGTACAATTCACCCCTCCACTTT. The full variable domain, in which reference TRBV7-9 and TRBJ1-6 provide the parts outside the CDR3, is DTGVSQNPRHKITKRGQNVTFRCDPISEHNRLYWYRQTLGQGPEFLTYFQNEAQLEKSRLLSDRFSAERPKGSFSTLEIQRTEQGDSAMYLCASSEPTGYNSPLHFGNGTRLTVT.

V is TRBV6-6 and J is TRBJ2-3; TRBD2 matches 8 bases. The germline V gene encodes CDR1 MNHNY and CDR2 SVGAGI (reference sequence). The V and J ends lost 7 bases and 0 bases, in that order; junction bases with no gene match: 9. The CDR3 is 16 amino acids. The CDR3 spells CASIPSGGWSTDTQYF. DNA for the CDR3: TGTGCCAGCATCCCCAGCGGGGGATGGAGCACAGATACGCAGTATTTT.

The chain joins TRBV7-2 to TRBJ2-3, with 10 bases fitting TRBD2. V was clipped by 4 bases and J by 6 bases; unmatched bases: 4. Germline CDR1 and CDR2: SGHTA and FQGNSA. CDR3 length: 14 amino acids. Here the CDR3 DNA reads TGTGCCAGCAGCTACGGACTAGCGGTCGATACGCAGTATTTT. The encoded protein is CASSYGLAVDTQYF.

The chain links TRBV11-2 to TRBJ2-5; weak D call: TRBD1 (5 bases). The germline CDR1 and CDR2 sequences are SGHAT and FQNNGV. The V gene lost 1 base and the J gene lost 1 base, with 10 bases spanning the gap. The CDR3 spans 15 residues. In DNA, the CDR3 is TGTGCCAGCAGCTTAGTATTCAGGGTCCAAGAGACCCAGTACTTC. Translating it yields CASSLVFRVQETQYF.

The gene calls are TRBV7-6 and TRBJ2-6; 7 positions agree with TRBD1. The V gene's germline CDR1 is SGHVS and CDR2 FNYEAQ. The V and J ends lost 6 bases and 0 bases, in that order; junction bases with no gene match: 11. This CDR3 has 18 amino acids. CDR3 sequence: CASRETGVRNSGANVLTF. The CDR3 region has the DNA TGTGCCAGCAGAGAAACAGGGGTCCGAAACTCTGGGGCCAACGTCCTGACTTTC.

The CDR3 region is CASSYPQGAGANVLTF. The DNA for the CDR3 is TGTGCCAGCAGTTACCCACAGGGAGCTGGGGCCAACGTCCTGACTTTC. The V and J genes are TRBV6-6 and TRBJ2-6, with D perhaps matching TRBD1 (6 bases). Germline loops: CDR1 MNHNY, CDR2 SVGAGI (reference sequence). The V gene lost 2 bases and the J gene lost 2 bases, with 10 bases spanning the gap. The CDR3 is made up of 16 amino acids.

V is TRBV20-1 and J is TRBJ2-7, with D perhaps assigned TRBD1 or TRBD2 (6 bases each). Germline V gives CDR1 DFQATT, CDR2 SNEGSKA (reference sequence). The CDR3 has 12 amino acids. Trimming stripped 3 bases from V and 5 bases from J, with 11 bases between. CDR3 sequence: CSASTGGHEQYF. As DNA, the CDR3 is TGCAGTGCTAGTACCGGGGGCCACGAGCAGTACTTC.

The chain employs TRBV7-6 and TRBJ1-6; unclear D gene. With 1 base removed from V and 10 bases from J, the gap between germline ends came to 14 bases. From germline, CDR1 is SGHVS and CDR2 FNYEAQ. This CDR3 contains 15 residues. The CDR3 DNA follows: TGTGCCAGCAGCTTAGGGGCACCGGGGTACTCACCCCTCCACTTT. Translation: CASSLGAPGYSPLHF.

The V gene is TRBV10-3, the J gene TRBJ2-1; D unresolved. CDR3 length: 12 amino acids. V was cut by 0 bases and J by 10 bases, with 7 bases left in between. CDR1 and CDR2 from the germline V gene are ENHRY and SYGVKD. The CDR3 DNA follows: TGTGCCATCAGTGAGTCGATAAGCGAGCAGTTCTTC. As protein: CAISESISEQFF.

Ten or more counts support this clonotype. This chain links TRBV7-2 with TRBJ2-7; D possibly corresponds to TRBD2 (6 bases). The V gene's germline CDR1 is SGHTA and CDR2 FQGNSA. Trimming cost V 3 bases and J 7 bases, with 19 bases left between them. This CDR3 comprises 15 residues. CDR3 loop: CASSFQRTGSGEQYF. The CDR3 DNA follows: TGTGCCAGCAGCTTCCAACGGACCGGGAGCGGAGAGCAGTACTTC.

This sequence joins TRBV27 and TRBJ2-6; D not certain. This CDR3 comprises 17 residues. V shed 2 bases and J shed 1 base, with 12 bases lying between them. The germline CDR1 and CDR2 sequences are MNHEY and SMNVEV (reference sequence). CDR3 protein: CASSLGGYSSGANVLTF. The CDR3 region has the DNA TGTGCCAGCAGTTTAGGCGGATACTCATCTGGGGCCAACGTCCTGACTTTC. Based on the CDR3 plus reference TRBV27 and TRBJ2-6, the full variable domain is EAQVTQNPRYLITVTGKKLTVTCSQNMNHEYMSWYRQDPGLGLRQIYYSMNVEVTDKGDVPEGYKVSRKEKRNFPLILESPSPNQTSLYFCASSLGGYSSGANVLTFGAGSRLTVL.

The V and J genes are TRBV6-1 and TRBJ2-5; the match to TRBD1 covers 10 bases. The V and J ends lost 4 bases and 1 base, in that order; junction bases with no gene match: 12. CDR3 length equals 18 residues. The germline V gene encodes CDR1 MNHNS and CDR2 SASEGT. The CDR3: CASSGWTGGTLGQETQYF. The CDR3, as DNA: TGTGCCAGCAGTGGCTGGACAGGGGGGACTTTAGGCCAAGAGACCCAGTACTTC.

The chain couples TRBV4-3 to TRBJ1-4; no reliable D call. The V end was cut by 0 bases, the J end by 2 bases, with 10 bases between. The germline V gene has CDR1 LGHNA and CDR2 YSLEER. This CDR3 region has 16 residues. CDR3 protein: CASSQDWASTNEKLFF. CDR3 coding DNA: TGCGCCAGCAGCCAAGATTGGGCGTCGACTAATGAAAAACTGTTTTTT.

In this sample, this clonotype turned up a few times. This rearrangement joins TRBV5-5 to TRBJ2-7; no firm D call. The CDR3 extends over 12 amino acids. The germline gives CDR1 SGHKS, CDR2 YYEKEE (reference sequence). V lost 3 bases, J lost 5 bases, and 9 bases lay in between. CDR3 amino acids: CASSSQRDEQYF. CDR3 sequence (DNA): TGTGCCAGCAGCTCCCAGCGAGACGAGCAGTACTTC. The full variable domain, in which reference TRBV5-5 and TRBJ2-7 provide the parts outside the CDR3, is DAGVTQSPTHLIKTRGQQVTLRCSPISGHKSVSWYQQVLGQGPQFIFQYYEKEERGRGNFPDRFSARQFPNYSSELNVNALLLGDSALYLCASSSQRDEQYFGPGTRLTVT.

The genes are TRBV7-4 and TRBJ2-5; D is perhaps TRBD1 (6 bases). V was trimmed by 8 bases and J by 5 bases, leaving 12 bases between them. In germline, CDR1 is SGHVT, CDR2 SQSDAQ. The CDR3 consists of 12 residues. The CDR3 region is CASSGVVETQYF. For the CDR3, the DNA is TGTGCCAGCTCAGGGGTGGTCGAGACCCAGTACTTC. Supplemented by reference TRBV7-4 and TRBJ2-5, the full variable domain reads GAGVSQSPRYKVAKRGRDVALRCDSISGHVTLYWYRQTLGQGSEVLTYSQSDAQRDKSGRPSGRFSAERPERSVSTLKIQRTEQGDSAVYLCASSGVVETQYFGPGTRLLVL.

This clonotype was seen a few times. The CDR3 nucleotides read TGTGCCAGCAGCTCTGAGCGGAGGAGCGATACGCAGTATTTT. Amino acid sequence: CASSSERRSDTQYF. The chain joins TRBV5-5 to TRBJ2-3, with D tentatively TRBD2 (5 bases). The CDR3 runs 14 residues. Germline CDR1 reads SGHKS; CDR2 reads YYEKEE (reference sequence). Trimming cost V 3 bases and J 6 bases, with 14 bases left between them.

The CDR3 region is CASSSGQPPNQPQHF. Written as DNA, the CDR3 is TGTGCCAGTAGTTCGGGACAGCCTCCAAATCAGCCCCAGCATTTT. The gene calls are TRBV19 and TRBJ1-5, with 7 bases that match TRBD1. Losses at the gene ends were 5 bases for V and 4 bases for J; bases not matched to a gene: 8. The CDR3 is 15 amino acids. CDR1 is LNHDA, CDR2 SQIVND, per germline (reference sequence).

The chain uses TRBV7-8 and TRBJ1-5, with D possibly matching TRBD1 (6 bases). The germline gives CDR1 SGHVS, CDR2 FQNEAQ. The CDR3 contains 15 residues. Trimming took off 3 bases at V and 2 bases at J, with 11 bases between the two ends. CDR3 amino acids: CASSLGARGNQPQHF. DNA for the CDR3: TGTGCCAGCAGCTTGGGGGCTCGGGGCAATCAGCCCCAGCATTTT.

The chain uses TRBV7-2 and TRBJ2-5, with TRBD2 identical over 7 bases. The CDR3 extends over 15 amino acids. Looked up from germline, CDR1 is SGHTA and CDR2 is FQGNSA. After removal of 4 bases from V and 5 bases from J, the junction contained 10 bases not matched to a gene. The CDR3 DNA is TGTGCCAGCAGCTCCCGGCTCGGGACTACTGAGACCCAGTACTTC. It encodes CASSSRLGTTETQYF.

The rearrangement joins TRBV2 to TRBJ1-6, with D uncertain. The germline V gene has CDR1 SNHLY and CDR2 FYNNEI. The CDR3 covers 15 residues. Between the trimmed V and J ends, which lost 7 bases and 7 bases, there was a span of 17 bases. CDR3: CASNLQRGANSPLHF. CDR3 nucleotide sequence: TGTGCCAGCAACCTCCAACGGGGAGCCAATTCACCCCTCCACTTT. The full variable domain, its missing parts supplied by reference TRBV2 and TRBJ1-6, is EPEVTQTPSHQVTQMGQEVILRCVPISNHLYFYWYRQILGQKVEFLVSFYNNEISEKSEIFDDQFSVERPDGSNFTLKIRSTKLEDSAMYFCASNLQRGANSPLHFGNGTRLTVT.

There are a few counts of this clonotype. The chain is built from TRBV28 and TRBJ2-1, with TRBD2 as a possible D gene (5 bases). Deletions cut 2 bases from V and 7 bases from J, with 12 bases between. CDR1 is MDHEN and CDR2 is SYDVKM in the germline V gene. The CDR3 sequence is 14 residues long. Here the CDR3 DNA reads TGTGCCAGCAGTTTAAGGACCCCGGGGAATGAGCAGTTCTTC. Translated, it gives CASSLRTPGNEQFF.

This clonotype appeared a few times. V usage is TRBV20-1 and J usage is TRBJ2-3; 9 bases are shared with TRBD2. This CDR3 has 16 residues. V lost 4 bases to trimming and J lost 7 bases; unmatched junction nucleotides: 15. From germline, CDR1 is DFQATT and CDR2 SNEGSKA (reference sequence). DNA of the CDR3: TGCAGTGCTATACCGGGGGCGGGGGGGCCCCTAAATACGCAGTATTTT. The encoded protein is CSAIPGAGGPLNTQYF.

This clonotype was counted only a few times. The chain recombines TRBV19 with TRBJ1-1; no clear D. The germline V gene has CDR1 LNHDA and CDR2 SQIVND (reference sequence). This CDR3 region has 14 residues. V lost 1 base, J lost 8 bases, and 14 bases lay in between. The CDR3 DNA is TGTGCCAGTAGTATAGGACTCGGCGGCATCGAAGCTTTCTTT. It yields the protein CASSIGLGGIEAFF.

A few counts support this clonotype. The chain links TRBV7-6 to TRBJ1-6; D not certain. Germline V gene lookup returns CDR1 SGHVS and CDR2 FNYEAQ. The CDR3 sequence is 14 residues long. Trimming stripped 6 bases from V and 4 bases from J, with 10 bases between. CDR3 nucleotide sequence: TGTGCCAGCAGTTTCGGCTCATATAATTCACCCCTCCACTTT. Residues: CASSFGSYNSPLHF.

The gene calls are TRBV25-1 and TRBJ2-7; D unresolved. V lost 5 bases and J 2 bases, leaving 7 bases between the germline ends. The CDR3 sequence is 12 residues long. In germline, CDR1 is MGHDK, CDR2 SYGVNS. The CDR3 loop is CASSRQPYEQYF. The CDR3 DNA reads TGTGCCAGCAGTCGGCAGCCCTACGAGCAGTACTTC.

This clonotype appeared a few times. The chain is built from TRBV7-2 and TRBJ2-3; possibly TRBD1 for D (6 bases). V lost 5 bases and J lost 2, with 14 bases in between. The CDR3 is 15 residues long. Per germline, CDR1 SGHTA and CDR2 FQGNSA. The CDR3 here is CASSDPGQITDTQYF. In DNA, the CDR3 is TGTGCCAGCAGCGATCCTGGACAGATCACAGATACGCAGTATTTT.

This clonotype occurred many times. The gene calls are TRBV6-1 and TRBJ2-7; possible D gene TRBD2, 5 bases. This CDR3 region has 15 residues. CDR1 and CDR2 (germline): MNHNS, SASEGT. Trimming removed 2 bases from V and 2 bases from J, with 13 bases in between. In DNA, the CDR3 is TGTGCCAGCAGTGAACTGCGGGTCACCCCCTACGAGCAGTACTTC. Protein: CASSELRVTPYEQYF.